This TCR beta chain was retrieved from a study of blood T cell repertoires in COVID-19. Study summary: Acute-phase and convalescent COVID-19 samples originated in the United States, Italy and Spain. Sample material is recorded as cDNA or gDNA derived from T cells, B-cell-depleted T cells, or PBMCs.

Authors' analysis steps: The authors estimated nucleated cell counts from reference gene primer amplification. Profiling relied on immunoSEQ multiplex PCR, and the TCRdb table lists in-frame clones only, not all of them. Clone size and V and J calls were adopted from that table, with D and trimming inferred from the DNA. The table includes 200,000 to 250,000 clones, around 80% detected once. Trimming left V 8 bases short and J 7 bases short, with 12 bases between. Germline V CDR1 and CDR2: LNHNV, YYDKDF (reference sequence). There are 13 residues in the CDR3. Sequenced sample: peripheral blood. The clonotype was recovered from a woman older than 75 with acute or convalescent COVID-19. The rearrangement uses TRBV15 and TRBJ1-6; D not certain. This CDR3 is CATGTRRNSPLHF. The CDR3 region has the DNA TGTGCCACCGGAACCCGGAGGAATTCACCCCTCCACTTT.